This T cell receptor beta chain derives from a study of cytomegalovirus exposure and HLA in healthy donors. Use of 60 Vbeta and 13 Jbeta primers characterized the PCR. Libraries were prepared by immunoSEQ multiplex PCR; TCRdb keeps only in-frame clonotypes and omits some of them. The profile shows some 51,000 clones, approximately 80% of them singletons. Looked up from germline, CDR1 is SQVTM and CDR2 is ANQGSEA. Trimming removed 7 bases from V and 9 bases from J; junction bases left unmatched: 4. The length of the CDR3 is 11 residues. As regards this clone: No antigen is known for it.

Overall study results and limits: When analyzed later, a missense DCLRE1C variant was found to be linked to TCR beta V- and J-gene trimming.

The chain joins TRBV29-1 to TRBJ2-1; 9 bases line up with TRBD1. This sequence was found in a female donor in good health and CMV-seronegative. The sequenced sample was PBMCs. DNA for the CDR3: TGCAGCGCCGCGACAGGGGGTGAGCAGTTCTTC. It is translated as CSAATGGEQFF.